Following are 25 T cell receptor beta chains from one sample sequenced in a study of blood T cell repertoires in COVID-19. TCRdb's copy holds only in-frame clones and misses some; the assay was immunoSEQ multiplex PCR. The sample has around 95,000 clones; roughly 92% are singletons. Sequencing input: peripheral blood. These receptors all stem from a man aged 45-65 years with active COVID-19.

This rearrangement joins TRBV6-4 to TRBJ2-1; 16 positions agree with TRBD2. Germline values: CDR1 MRHNA, CDR2 SNTAGT. CDR3 length equals 15 residues. V lost 6 bases to trimming and J lost 13 bases; unmatched junction nucleotides: 9. CDR3 sequence (DNA): TGTGCCAGCAGCGCCGCGGGGACTAGCGGGGGGGCCCAGTTCTTC. Translation gives CASSAAGTSGGAQFF.

This sequence joins TRBV7-4 and TRBJ2-2, with 8 bases fitting TRBD2. V shed 5 bases, J shed 3 bases, and the junction held 11 bases outside the gene matches. The CDR3 is 17 amino acids. In germline, CDR1 is SGHVT, CDR2 SQSDAQ. CDR3 DNA: TGTGCCAGCAGCCCCGAGGGGCGGGGGGTATACACCGGGGAGCTGTTTTTT. Translating it yields CASSPEGRGVYTGELFF. Full variable domain (rest looked up from reference TRBV7-4 and TRBJ2-2): GAGVSQSPRYKVAKRGRDVALRCDSISGHVTLYWYRQTLGQGSEVLTYSQSDAQRDKSGRPSGRFSAERPERSVSTLKIQRTEQGDSAVYLCASSPEGRGVYTGELFFGEGSRLTVL.

The chain links TRBV6-5 to TRBJ2-7; D might be TRBD2 (5 bases). The CDR3 is 12 residues long. Per germline, CDR1 MNHEY and CDR2 SVGAGI. Trimming took off 7 bases at V and 7 bases at J, with 14 bases between the two ends. The DNA of the CDR3 is TGTGCCAGCAAAGGCAGCGGAAGGGAGCAGTACTTC. Translation: CASKGSGREQYF.

This sequence joins TRBV5-4 and TRBJ2-1, with 8 positions matching TRBD2. The CDR3 contains 16 residues. V lost 1 base, J lost 9 bases, and 12 bases stayed unmatched. The germline CDR1 and CDR2 sequences are SGHNT and YYREEE (reference sequence). CDR3 sequence reads: CASSLFTRGGLGEQFF. The CDR3, as DNA: TGTGCCAGCAGCTTGTTCACCCGGGGGGGCCTGGGTGAGCAGTTCTTC.

This chain uses TRBV28 with TRBJ2-2; TRBD2 agrees at 8 bases. Losses at the gene ends were 4 bases for V and 5 bases for J; bases not matched to a gene: 3. This CDR3 region has 14 residues. Germline V CDR1 and CDR2: MDHEN, SYDVKM. The CDR3 bases are TGTGCCAGCAGTTACGGCGGGGGGACCGGGGAGCTGTTTTTT. It codes for CASSYGGGTGELFF.

The chain joins TRBV11-3 to TRBJ1-5; TRBD1 matches at 7 bases. Trimming removed 5 bases from V and 3 bases from J; junction bases left unmatched: 7. The germline gives CDR1 SGHNT, CDR2 YENEEA. This CDR3 has 15 residues. The CDR3 is CASSLTGASNQPQHF. The CDR3, as DNA: TGTGCCAGCAGCCTAACAGGGGCATCCAATCAGCCCCAGCATTTT.

This sequence joins TRBV9 and TRBJ1-1; D gene uncertain. Germline assignment: CDR1 SGDLS and CDR2 YYNGEE. V gave up 3 bases and J gave up 0 bases, with 12 bases separating them. There are 15 residues in the CDR3. CDR3: CASSGHREMNTEAFF. In DNA form, the CDR3 reads TGTGCCAGCAGCGGACACCGCGAGATGAACACTGAAGCTTTCTTT.

The chain is built from TRBV7-9 and TRBJ2-7; 7 nucleotides align to TRBD1. Germline V gives CDR1 SEHNR, CDR2 FQNEAQ (reference sequence). V shed 2 bases, J shed 6 bases, and the junction held 1 base outside the gene matches. The CDR3 length is 12 residues. In nucleotides, the CDR3 is TGTGCCAGCAGCTTATCAGGGGGCGAGCAGTACTTC. This translates into CASSLSGGEQYF.

This chain links TRBV7-9 with TRBJ2-1; tentatively, D is TRBD2 (6 bases). The CDR3 loop spans 16 amino acids. CDR1 and CDR2 from the germline V gene are SEHNR and FQNEAQ (reference sequence). Between the trimmed V and J ends, which lost 4 bases and 2 bases, there was a span of 15 bases. DNA of the CDR3: TGTGCCAGCAGCTCCCATAACGGCGGGACCTACAATGAGCAGTTCTTC. Amino acids: CASSSHNGGTYNEQFF.

The chain employs TRBV5-1 and TRBJ2-7; the D is unclear. The CDR3 is made up of 14 amino acids. CDR1 is SGHRS, CDR2 YFSETQ, per germline. V lost 2 bases and J lost 2, with 11 bases in between. The CDR3 region is CASSFGPSAYEQYF. The CDR3 DNA reads TGCGCCAGCAGCTTTGGGCCCTCGGCCTACGAGCAGTACTTC.

The chain employs TRBV19 and TRBJ1-1; D is unclear. This CDR3 spans 14 amino acids. V was cut by 5 bases and J by 1 base, with 11 bases left in between. Germline V gives CDR1 LNHDA, CDR2 SQIVND (reference sequence). The CDR3 sequence is CASSPRVGNTEAFF. The CDR3 DNA follows: TGTGCCAGTAGTCCGAGGGTGGGGAACACTGAAGCTTTCTTT. The variable domain in full, completed from reference TRBV19 and TRBJ1-1, reads DGGITQSPKYLFRKEGQNVTLSCEQNLNHDAMYWYRQDPGQGLRLIYYSQIVNDFQKGDIAEGYSVSREKKESFPLTVTSAQKNPTAFYLCASSPRVGNTEAFFGQGTRLTVV.

The chain employs TRBV7-9 and TRBJ1-1; D perhaps matches TRBD1 (5 bases). The CDR3 consists of 15 residues. Trimming took off 5 bases at V and 4 bases at J, with 17 bases between the two ends. Per germline, CDR1 SEHNR and CDR2 FQNEAQ (reference sequence). The CDR3 sequence: CASSVRVAGPTEAFF. The CDR3, as DNA: TGTGCCAGCAGCGTTCGAGTGGCAGGGCCCACTGAAGCTTTCTTT.

The V call is TRBV12-3 or TRBV12-4, the J call TRBJ1-3, with D uncertain. Trimming removed 3 bases at V and 3 bases at J, with 6 bases between. This CDR3 comprises 13 residues. CDR3 coding DNA: TGTGCCAGCAGTTTCTACTTTGGAAACACCATATATTTT. Residues: CASSFYFGNTIYF.

This clone was seen just once. This rearrangement joins TRBV11-3 to TRBJ2-1, with D maybe TRBD2 (7 bases). This CDR3 comprises 14 residues. CDR1 is SGHNT and CDR2 is YENEEA in the germline V gene. V was pared by 6 bases and J by 8 bases, with 17 bases between. This CDR3 reads CASSSGGRVYEQFF. CDR3 coding DNA: TGTGCCAGCAGTTCGGGGGGCCGGGTATATGAGCAGTTCTTC.

The rearrangement uses TRBV4-2 and TRBJ1-2, with 9 bases lining up with TRBD1. V lost 5 bases and J lost 6; bases outside the gene matches: 10. The CDR3 spans 15 residues. CDR1 and CDR2 (germline): LGHNA, YNFKEQ. The CDR3 loop is CASSIRTGEAHGYTF. CDR3 nucleotides: TGTGCCAGCAGCATCCGGACAGGGGAGGCTCATGGCTACACCTTC.

The rearrangement links TRBV10-1 to TRBJ1-5; 7 bases match TRBD1. CDR3 length: 12 amino acids. Germline V CDR1 and CDR2: WNHNN, SYGVQD (reference sequence). J gave up 5 bases and V 5 bases, and 0 bases lay outside the gene matches. CDR3 DNA: TGCGCCAGCAGTACAGGGGATCAGCCCCAGCATTTT. This codes for CASSTGDQPQHF.

The chain combines TRBV10-1 with TRBJ2-1; 8 bases are a match to TRBD1. V lost 0 bases, J lost 13 bases, and 11 bases stayed unmatched. This CDR3 contains 15 residues. The V gene's germline CDR1 is WNHNN and CDR2 SYGVQD (reference sequence). The CDR3 reads CASSESWTGKLRQFF. The CDR3 DNA sequence: TGCGCCAGCAGTGAGTCCTGGACAGGGAAATTGCGACAGTTCTTC.

The chain carries TRBV2 and TRBJ2-5; 7 bases fit TRBD1. CDR3 length: 13 residues. Germline CDR1 reads SNHLY; CDR2 reads FYNNEI. V shed 6 bases and J 3 bases; nucleotides not matched to a gene: 4. The CDR3 protein is CASRTTGKETQYF. CDR3 DNA: TGTGCCAGCAGGACGACAGGGAAAGAGACCCAGTACTTC.

The rearrangement joins TRBV7-2 to TRBJ2-2; 12 bases map to TRBD2. The CDR3 runs to 16 residues. The ends lost 5 bases at V and 4 bases at J; junction bases unmatched: 5. CDR1 is SGHTA, CDR2 FQGNSA, per germline. The CDR3 region is CASSMTSGRTTGELFF. CDR3 sequence (DNA): TGTGCCAGCAGCATGACTAGCGGGAGAACCACCGGGGAGCTGTTTTTT. The entire variable domain, with the rest obtained from reference TRBV7-2 and TRBJ2-2, is as follows: GAGVSQSPSNKVTEKGKDVELRCDPISGHTALYWYRQSLGQGLEFLIYFQGNSAPDKSGLPSDRFSAERTGGSVSTLTIQRTQQEDSAVYLCASSMTSGRTTGELFFGEGSRLTVL.

The rearrangement links TRBV27 to TRBJ2-3; 8 nucleotides line up with TRBD2. CDR3 length equals 17 residues. J was trimmed by 6 bases and V by 5 bases; bases with no gene match: 16. Germline assignment: CDR1 MNHEY and CDR2 SMNVEV (reference sequence). The CDR3 reads CASSLTGLADPTDTQYF. In DNA, the CDR3 is TGTGCCAGCAGTCTTACTGGACTAGCCGATCCCACTGATACGCAGTATTTT.

This clone was seen only a few times. The chain couples TRBV5-1 to TRBJ1-3, with D unresolved. This CDR3 is built from 15 residues. Trimming took 0 bases from V and 4 from J, leaving 11 bases between them. CDR1 and CDR2 from the germline V gene are SGHRS and YFSETQ. The CDR3, as DNA: TGCGCCAGCAGCTTGGGACACGTCTCAGGAAACACCATATATTTT. Translated, it gives CASSLGHVSGNTIYF.

CDR3 sequence reads: CASRSGSLRTGELFF. CDR3 bases: TGTGCCAGCCGCAGCGGGAGCTTGAGGACCGGGGAGCTGTTTTTT. The chain combines TRBV19 with TRBJ2-2; 8 bases line up with TRBD2. This CDR3 spans 15 amino acids. Germline V gene data show CDR1 as LNHDA and CDR2 as SQIVND (reference sequence). After removal of 9 bases from V and 5 bases from J, the junction contained 11 bases not matched to a gene. Filled out from reference TRBV19 and TRBJ2-2, the complete variable domain reads DGGITQSPKYLFRKEGQNVTLSCEQNLNHDAMYWYRQDPGQGLRLIYYSQIVNDFQKGDIAEGYSVSREKKESFPLTVTSAQKNPTAFYLCASRSGSLRTGELFFGEGSRLTVL.

The chain has TRBV19 and TRBJ2-1; D is unclear. With 6 bases removed from V and 4 bases from J, the gap between germline ends came to 4 bases. CDR3 length equals 11 residues. In germline, CDR1 is LNHDA, CDR2 SQIVND (reference sequence). The CDR3 DNA follows: TGTGCCAGTAGAGCGTACAATGAGCAGTTCTTC. It is translated as CASRAYNEQFF. Using reference TRBV19 and TRBJ2-1 for the parts outside the CDR3, the full variable domain is DGGITQSPKYLFRKEGQNVTLSCEQNLNHDAMYWYRQDPGQGLRLIYYSQIVNDFQKGDIAEGYSVSREKKESFPLTVTSAQKNPTAFYLCASRAYNEQFFGPGTRLTVL.

This clone was counted once. V usage is TRBV4-2 and J usage is TRBJ2-1; 13 bases agree with TRBD2. This CDR3 is 18 amino acids long. The germline gives CDR1 LGHNA, CDR2 YNFKEQ. Losses at the gene ends were 4 bases for V and 4 bases for J; bases not matched to a gene: 10. DNA for the CDR3: TGTGCCAGCAGCCCACAGGGACTAGCGGGACTGAGGTACAATGAGCAGTTCTTC. The encoded protein is CASSPQGLAGLRYNEQFF.

This chain connects TRBV10-2 to TRBJ2-7; TRBD2 aligns across 8 bases. Germline V gives CDR1 WSHSY, CDR2 SAAADI. The CDR3 has 13 amino acids. V shed 4 bases and J 6 bases; nucleotides not matched to a gene: 5. In DNA form, the CDR3 reads TGCGCCAGCAGTGTAAGCGGGGGTGGCGAGCAGTACGTC. Translation gives CASSVSGGGEQYV.